Here is one TCR beta chain with its context. Only a few counts were recorded for this clone. The target of this receptor is not known. Base qualities are not recorded, but no much larger clone differs from it by a single base. This record comes from a study of blood T cell repertoires in COVID-19 (dated by TCRdb to 2018 to 2021). Regarding the study in general: Collaborator samples came from the United States, Italy and Spain and covered acute and convalescent phases of COVID-19. The sample metadata nearly always contained a de-identified subject ID, COVID-19 status, age in years and sex. The repertoires were made available in a free public database intended to serve as a resource for research on the immune response to SARS-CoV-2. Subjects who had been exposed to COVID-19, were actively infected with it, or had recovered from it provided the deeply sampled blood TCRbeta repertoires that made up the dataset. The samples were drawn from two sources: the first 160 participants of the ongoing ImmuneRACE study, and 1,200 or so subjects contributed by 6 global collaborators. The prospective study material was composed of cDNA or gDNA derived from T cells, B-cell-depleted T cells, or PBMCs. HLA class I and class II types, where available, came from metadata supplied by the sample provider rather than from assay-based typing. What the authors observed across the whole study: Clinical and demographic metadata were provided uncurated, with the amount varying by source and participant.

Whole blood was collected in K2EDTA tubes by collaborating institutions according to the institutions' own protocols. For TCRbeta analysis, collaborators shipped samples in one of three forms: frozen whole blood, isolated PBMCs, or DNA extracted from either of those sample types. TCRbeta CDR3 regions were amplified from genomic DNA by means of the immunoSEQ Assay, a bias-controlled multiplex PCR. Regarding the original processing steps: The number of nucleated cells in each sample was estimated from the amplification of reference gene primers within the assay. To quantify the absolute abundance of each unique TCRbeta CDR3 rearrangement, sequence reads were collapsed and filtered. For each sample, productive Simpson clonality was calculated as the square root of Simpson's diversity index over productive rearrangements. This immuneACCESS table, as held by TCRdb, lists in-frame sequences with V and J called but not all clones. Of the missing ones, under half trace to an unresolved V gene in checked studies; the others have no known cause. That table furnishes V, J and clone size, whereas the DNA furnished D and trimming. This sample gives about 250,000 clones in total; around 80% of them show up just once. Approximately 9% of the sample comes from the top ten.

V is pruned by 4 bases and J by 5 bases, leaving 8 bases of the junction without a gene match. Taken from the germline V gene, the CDR1 and CDR2 loops are KGHSH and LQKENI. The CDR3 has 15 amino acids, counting the end cysteine and phenylalanine. The kept DNA is CDR3 alone, 45 bases in frame from the first base. The rearrangement joined TRBV18 to TRBJ2-5, with TRBD1 identical over 9 junction bases. Sequences were obtained from peripheral blood. This receptor was obtained from a man aged 40-50 years with active or convalescent COVID-19. In nucleotide form, the sequence is TGTGCCAGCTCACAGGGACAGGGAACTGCCGAGACCCAGTACTTC. The translation is CASSQGQGTAETQYF. With the rest looked up from the reference TRBV18 and TRBJ2-5 genes rather than sequenced, the full variable domain is NAGVMQNPRHLVRRRGQEARLRCSPMKGHSHVYWYRQLPEEGLKFMVYLQKENIIDESGMPKERFSAEFPKEGPSILRIQQVVRGDSAAYFCASSQGQGTAETQYFGPGTRLLVL.